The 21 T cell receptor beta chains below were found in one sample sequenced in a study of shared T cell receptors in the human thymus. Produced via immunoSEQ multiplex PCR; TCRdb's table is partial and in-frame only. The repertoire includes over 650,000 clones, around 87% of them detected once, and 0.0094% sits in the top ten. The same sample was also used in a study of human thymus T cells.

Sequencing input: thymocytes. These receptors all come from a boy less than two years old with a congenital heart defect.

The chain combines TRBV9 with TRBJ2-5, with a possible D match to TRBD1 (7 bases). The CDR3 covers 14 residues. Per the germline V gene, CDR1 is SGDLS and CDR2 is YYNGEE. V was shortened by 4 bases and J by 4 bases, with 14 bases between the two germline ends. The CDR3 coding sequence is TGTGCCAGCAGCCCGAACAGGGGAGGAGAGACCCAGTACTTC. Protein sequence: CASSPNRGGETQYF. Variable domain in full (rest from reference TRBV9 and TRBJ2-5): DSGVTQTPKHLITATGQRVTLRCSPRSGDLSVYWYQQSLDQGLQFLIQYYNGEERAKGNILERFSAQQFPDLHSELNLSSLELGDSALYFCASSPNRGGETQYFGPGTRLLVL.

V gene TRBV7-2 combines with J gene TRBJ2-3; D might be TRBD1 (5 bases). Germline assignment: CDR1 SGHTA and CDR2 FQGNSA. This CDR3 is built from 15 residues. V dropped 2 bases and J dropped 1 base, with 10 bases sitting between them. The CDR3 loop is CASSLSGIGTDTQYF. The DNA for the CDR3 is TGTGCCAGCAGCTTATCAGGGATAGGCACAGATACGCAGTATTTT.

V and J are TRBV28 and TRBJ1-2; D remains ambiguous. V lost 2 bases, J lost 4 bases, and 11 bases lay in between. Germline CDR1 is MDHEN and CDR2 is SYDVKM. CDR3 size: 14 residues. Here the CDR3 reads CASSLGSSLYGYTF. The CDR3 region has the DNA TGTGCCAGCAGTTTAGGTAGTAGTCTCTATGGCTACACCTTC.

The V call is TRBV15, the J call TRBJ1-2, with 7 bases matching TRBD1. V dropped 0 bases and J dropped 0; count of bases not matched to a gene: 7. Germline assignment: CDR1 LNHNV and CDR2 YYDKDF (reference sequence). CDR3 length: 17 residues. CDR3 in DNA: TGTGCCACCAGCAGAGAAACAGGGGTAGGGGCTAACTATGGCTACACCTTC. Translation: CATSRETGVGANYGYTF. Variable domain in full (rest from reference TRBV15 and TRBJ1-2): DAMVIQNPRYQVTQFGKPVTLSCSQTLNHNVMYWYQQKSSQAPKLLFHYYDKDFNNEADTPDNFQSRRPNTSFCFLDIRSPGLGDTAMYLCATSRETGVGANYGYTFGSGTRLTVV.

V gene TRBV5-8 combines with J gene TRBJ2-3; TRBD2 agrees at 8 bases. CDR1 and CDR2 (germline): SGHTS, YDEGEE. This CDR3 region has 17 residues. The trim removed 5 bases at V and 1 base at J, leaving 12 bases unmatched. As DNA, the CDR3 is TGTGCCAGCAGTTCTTCCCCTGGAGCGGGGGGCACAGATACGCAGTATTTT. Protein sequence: CASSSSPGAGGTDTQYF.

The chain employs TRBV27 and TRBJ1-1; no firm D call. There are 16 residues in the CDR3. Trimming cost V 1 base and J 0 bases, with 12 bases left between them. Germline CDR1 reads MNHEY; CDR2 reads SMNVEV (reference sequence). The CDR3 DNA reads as TGTGCCAGCAGTTTATTAGGTTGGCGGTTGAACACTGAAGCTTTCTTT. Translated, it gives CASSLLGWRLNTEAFF.

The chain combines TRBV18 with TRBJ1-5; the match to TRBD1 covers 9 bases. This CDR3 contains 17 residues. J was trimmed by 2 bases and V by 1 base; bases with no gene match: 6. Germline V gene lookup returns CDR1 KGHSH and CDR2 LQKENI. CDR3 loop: CASSPHRDREGNQPQHF. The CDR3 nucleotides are TGTGCCAGCTCACCACACCGGGACAGGGAGGGCAATCAGCCCCAGCATTTT.

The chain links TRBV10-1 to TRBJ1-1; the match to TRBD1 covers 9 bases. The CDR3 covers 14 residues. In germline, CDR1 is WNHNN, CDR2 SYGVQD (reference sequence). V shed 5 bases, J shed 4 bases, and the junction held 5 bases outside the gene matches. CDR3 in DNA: TGCGCCAGCAGTCCGGGACAGGGAGGCACTGAAGCTTTCTTT. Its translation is CASSPGQGGTEAFF.

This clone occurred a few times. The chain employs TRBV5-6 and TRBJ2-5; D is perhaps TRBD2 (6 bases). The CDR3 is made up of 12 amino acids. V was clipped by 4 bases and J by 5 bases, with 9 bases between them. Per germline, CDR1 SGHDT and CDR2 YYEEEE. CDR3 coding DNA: TGTGCCAGCAGCATAGCGGAGGAGACCCAGTACTTC. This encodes CASSIAEETQYF.

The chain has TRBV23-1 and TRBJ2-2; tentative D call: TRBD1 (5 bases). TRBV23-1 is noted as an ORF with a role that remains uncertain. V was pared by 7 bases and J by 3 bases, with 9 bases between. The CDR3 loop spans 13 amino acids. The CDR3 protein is CASKTEHTGELFF. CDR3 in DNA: TGCGCCAGCAAGACAGAACACACCGGGGAGCTGTTTTTT.

The CDR3 bases are TGTGCCAGCAGTTTCCTTTCCCGGGACAGCGGATTTTTCTATGGCTACACCTTC. Its translation: CASSFLSRDSGFFYGYTF. The chain couples TRBV28 to TRBJ1-2; 7 bases are shared with TRBD1. This CDR3 contains 18 residues. V gave up 3 bases and J gave up 4 bases; unmatched junction bases: 17. Germline V CDR1 and CDR2: MDHEN, SYDVKM.

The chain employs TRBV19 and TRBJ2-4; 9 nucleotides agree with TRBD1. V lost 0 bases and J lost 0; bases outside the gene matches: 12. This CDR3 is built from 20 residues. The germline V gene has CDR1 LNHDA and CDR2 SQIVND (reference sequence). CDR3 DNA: TGTGCCAGTAGTATAGATTCGGACAGGGGAAGGCTTCTAGCCAAAAACATTCAGTACTTC. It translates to CASSIDSDRGRLLAKNIQYF.

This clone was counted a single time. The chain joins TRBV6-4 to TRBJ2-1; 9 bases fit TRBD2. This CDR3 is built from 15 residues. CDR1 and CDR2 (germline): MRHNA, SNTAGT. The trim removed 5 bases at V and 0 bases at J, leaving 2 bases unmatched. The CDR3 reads CASSKTSGSYNEQFF. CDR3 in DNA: TGTGCCAGCAGTAAGACTAGCGGCTCCTACAATGAGCAGTTCTTC.

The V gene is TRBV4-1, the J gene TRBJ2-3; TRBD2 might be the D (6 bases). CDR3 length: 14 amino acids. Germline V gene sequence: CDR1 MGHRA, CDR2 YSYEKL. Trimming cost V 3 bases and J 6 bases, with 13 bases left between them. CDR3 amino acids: CASSHFSGRDTQYF. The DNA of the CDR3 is TGCGCCAGCAGCCATTTTAGCGGAAGGGATACGCAGTATTTT.

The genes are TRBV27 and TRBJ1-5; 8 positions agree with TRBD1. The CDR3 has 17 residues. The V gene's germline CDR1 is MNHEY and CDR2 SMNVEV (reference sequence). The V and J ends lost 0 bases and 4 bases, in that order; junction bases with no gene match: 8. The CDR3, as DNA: TGTGCCAGCAGTTTATCCCACGGGGACAGGTCAAATCAGCCCCAGCATTTT. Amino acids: CASSLSHGDRSNQPQHF.

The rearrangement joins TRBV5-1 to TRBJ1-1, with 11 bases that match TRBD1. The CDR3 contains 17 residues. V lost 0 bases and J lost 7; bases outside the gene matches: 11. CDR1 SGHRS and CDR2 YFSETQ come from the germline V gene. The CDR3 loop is CASSLEGQGAFAHEAFF. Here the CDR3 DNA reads TGCGCCAGCAGCTTGGAAGGACAGGGGGCCTTTGCGCATGAAGCTTTCTTT.

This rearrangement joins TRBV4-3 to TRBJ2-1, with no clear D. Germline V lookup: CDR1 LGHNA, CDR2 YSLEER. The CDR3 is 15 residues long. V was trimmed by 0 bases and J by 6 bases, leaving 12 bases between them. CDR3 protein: CASSQDGPRLNEQFF. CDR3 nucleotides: TGCGCCAGCAGCCAAGATGGCCCTAGACTCAATGAGCAGTTCTTC.

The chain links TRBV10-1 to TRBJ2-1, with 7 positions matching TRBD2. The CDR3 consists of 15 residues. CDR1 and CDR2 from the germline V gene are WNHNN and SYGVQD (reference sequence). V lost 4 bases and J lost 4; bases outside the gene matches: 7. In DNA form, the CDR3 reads TGCGCCAGCAGTGCCACTAGCGTTCGGTACAATGAGCAGTTCTTC. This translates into CASSATSVRYNEQFF.

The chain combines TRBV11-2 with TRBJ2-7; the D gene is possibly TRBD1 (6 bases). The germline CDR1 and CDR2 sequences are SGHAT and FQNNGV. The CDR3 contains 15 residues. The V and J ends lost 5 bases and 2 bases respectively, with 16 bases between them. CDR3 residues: CASSAYREIPYEQYF. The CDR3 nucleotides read TGTGCCAGCAGCGCTTACAGGGAAATCCCCTACGAGCAGTACTTC.

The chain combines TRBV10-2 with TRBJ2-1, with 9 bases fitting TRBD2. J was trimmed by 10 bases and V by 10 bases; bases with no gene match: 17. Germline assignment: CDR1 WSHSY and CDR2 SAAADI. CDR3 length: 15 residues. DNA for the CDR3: TGCGCCATCGTAGGACTAGCGCTGATCGAGTTGGAGCAGTTCTTC. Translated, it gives CAIVGLALIELEQFF.

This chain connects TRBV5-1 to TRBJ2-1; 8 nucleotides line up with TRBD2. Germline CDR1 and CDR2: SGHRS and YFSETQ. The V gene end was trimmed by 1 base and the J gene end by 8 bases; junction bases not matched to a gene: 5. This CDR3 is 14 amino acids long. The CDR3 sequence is CASSLTGGPDEQFF. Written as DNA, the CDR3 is TGCGCCAGCAGCTTGACGGGAGGGCCCGATGAGCAGTTCTTC.